These T cell receptor beta chains were read from a single sample in a study of early T cells in non-severe SARS-CoV-2 infection. Using its own MiXCR run on the 5' RACE reads, TCRdb lists one record per CDR3 protein. The sample records tens of thousands of distinct CDR3 sequences, approximately 5% being singletons. The sample comprised whole blood. The receptor source for this set is an adult who was a healthcare worker with PCR-confirmed SARS-CoV-2 infection or an uninfected control (not recorded which). Each CDR3 is given with its conserved first and last residue. D genes are given only for firm matches. Expanded clones get a size class; other rows say once, few or many, or leave the size out.

V gene,clone size,D gene,J gene,CDR3 protein,CDR3 DNA
TRBV4-2,many,.,TRBJ2-5,CASSQDQAPGREETQYF,TGTGCCAGCAGCCAAGATCAGGCGCCAGGGCGGGAAGAGACCCAGTACTTC
TRBV6-4,many,TRBD1,TRBJ2-1,CASSEGQGPYNEQFF,TGTGCCAGCAGCGAGGGACAGGGCCCCTACAATGAGCAGTTCTTC
TRBV7-2,.,.,TRBJ2-3,CASSLADRLSTDTQYF,TGTGCCAGCAGCTTAGCGGACAGACTGAGCACAGATACGCAGTATTTT
TRBV6-6,.,TRBD1,TRBJ2-3,CASSLGTGTDTQYF,TGTGCCAGCAGTCTGGGGACAGGCACAGATACGCAGTATTTT
TRBV7-2,many,TRBD2,TRBJ2-1,CASSLASGGAPNEQFF,TGTGCCAGCAGCTTAGCTAGCGGGGGGGCCCCGAATGAGCAGTTCTTC
TRBV3-1,few,.,TRBJ1-1,CASSQELDLGPGSRTEAFF,TGTGCCAGCAGCCAAGAATTGGACCTCGGGCCAGGGAGTCGAACTGAAGCTTTCTTT
TRBV5-1,many,.,TRBJ2-2,CASSPWGIDTGELFF,TGCGCCAGCAGCCCGTGGGGAATAGACACCGGGGAGCTGTTTTTT
TRBV13,few,TRBD2,TRBJ2-7,CASSLSSGAYEQYF,TGTGCCAGCAGCTTAAGTAGCGGGGCCTACGAGCAGTACTTC
TRBV30,.,.,TRBJ2-2,CAWSVPGELFF,TGTGCCTGGAGTGTACCCGGGGAGCTGTTTTTT
TRBV6-2/TRBV6-3,many,.,TRBJ2-7,CASSYYAPPYEQYF,TGTGCCAGCAGTTACTACGCTCCTCCCTACGAGCAGTACTTC
TRBV14,many,TRBD2,TRBJ2-1,CASSHGGTYNEQFF,TGTGCCAGCAGCCACGGGGGGACTTACAATGAGCAGTTCTTC
TRBV5-6,many,.,TRBJ1-1,CASSLKGVSPTMNTEAFF,TGTGCCAGCAGCTTGAAGGGGGTCTCTCCTACCATGAACACTGAAGCTTTCTTT
TRBV20-1,many,.,TRBJ2-2,CSASSAASTGELFF,TGCAGTGCCTCTAGCGCTGCGAGCACCGGGGAGCTGTTTTTT
TRBV28,.,.,TRBJ2-2,CASSGFNTGELFF,TGTGCCAGCTCGGGATTTAACACCGGGGAGCTGTTTTTT
TRBV18,many,TRBD2,TRBJ2-7,CASSPTAGGSYEQYF,TGTGCCAGCTCACCGACGGCGGGAGGGTCCTACGAGCAGTACTTC
TRBV2,many,.,TRBJ1-1,CASSQGRSEAFF,TGTGCCAGCAGCCAAGGGCGGAGTGAAGCTTTCTTT
TRBV10-2,many,TRBD1,TRBJ1-1,CASSYRGTEAFF,TGCGCCAGCAGTTACAGGGGTACTGAAGCTTTCTTT
TRBV3-1,many,.,TRBJ1-1,CASTSTGGLEAFF,TGTGCCAGCACCTCCACGGGTGGGCTTGAGGCTTTCTTT
TRBV12-3/TRBV12-4,.,TRBD1,TRBJ2-5,CASSPQGMQETQYF,TGTGCCAGCAGTCCACAGGGGATGCAAGAGACCCAGTACTTC
TRBV7-9,.,.,TRBJ2-4,CASSFVEADIQYF,TGTGCCAGCAGCTTTGTGGAGGCGGACATTCAGTACTTC
TRBV4-2,many,TRBD1,TRBJ2-1,CASSQHGQEDNEQFF,TGTGCCAGCAGCCAACACGGACAGGAGGACAATGAGCAGTTCTTC
TRBV18,.,.,TRBJ1-1,CASSPIFVSDTEAFF,TGTGCCAGCTCACCTATCTTCGTGTCGGACACTGAAGCTTTCTTT
TRBV19,.,.,TRBJ2-3,CASRWQGKPDTQYF,TGTGCCAGTCGATGGCAGGGGAAGCCAGATACGCAGTATTTT
TRBV11-2,.,.,TRBJ1-4,CASGQGLNEKLFF,TGTGCCAGCGGTCAGGGGTTGAATGAAAAACTGTTTTTT
TRBV5-1,many,TRBD1,TRBJ1-2,CASSSGQEVGYTF,TGCGCCAGCAGCTCAGGACAGGAAGTTGGCTACACCTTC
TRBV7-9,many,TRBD1,TRBJ1-1,CASSPGQAETEAFF,TGTGCCAGCAGCCCAGGACAGGCAGAAACTGAAGCTTTCTTT
TRBV5-1,many,TRBD2,TRBJ2-5,CASSRALAGGTQETQYF,TGCGCCAGCAGTCGTGCACTAGCGGGGGGGACACAAGAGACCCAGTACTTC
TRBV5-4,many,.,TRBJ2-5,CASSFRNRDQETQYF,TGTGCCAGCAGCTTTAGGAACAGGGACCAAGAGACCCAGTACTTC
TRBV7-2,.,.,TRBJ2-3,CASSLFGGKGTDTQYF,TGTGCCAGCAGCTTATTTGGCGGGAAAGGCACAGATACGCAGTATTTT
TRBV11-2,many,.,TRBJ2-7,CASSPWTGTSGWEQYF,TGTGCCAGCAGCCCTTGGACTGGGACGTCGGGGTGGGAGCAGTACTTC
TRBV3-1,.,TRBD1,TRBJ2-5,CASSQGPGQGETQYF,TGTGCCAGCAGCCAAGGTCCCGGACAGGGAGAGACCCAGTACTTC
TRBV7-2,many,.,TRBJ2-7,CASRGGTVSYEQYF,TGTGCCAGCAGGGGGGGGACAGTCTCCTACGAGCAGTACTTC
TRBV18,.,.,TRBJ1-1,CASSPVTPGVTEAFF,TGTGCCAGCTCACCAGTAACCCCAGGGGTAACTGAAGCTTTCTTT
TRBV7-8,few,.,TRBJ2-7,CASSLGHRRTIAYEQYF,TGTGCCAGCAGCTTAGGCCATCGGCGGACTATAGCCTACGAGCAGTACTTC
TRBV28,.,.,TRBJ2-1,CASSQALNEQFF,TGTGCCAGCAGTCAGGCCCTAAATGAGCAGTTCTTC
TRBV10-1,many,TRBD1,TRBJ1-1,CASSQGASTEAFF,TGCGCCAGCAGCCAGGGGGCGTCCACTGAAGCTTTCTTT
TRBV20-1,few,.,TRBJ1-5,CSARTGTNQPQHF,TGCAGTGCTAGAACAGGGACCAATCAGCCCCAGCATTTT
TRBV29-1,.,TRBD1,TRBJ2-7,CSAAGGAYYEQYF,TGCAGCGCTGCAGGGGGCGCCTACTACGAGCAGTACTTC
TRBV9,many,.,TRBJ2-1,CASSVDLRDEQFF,TGTGCCAGCAGCGTAGATCTCAGGGATGAGCAGTTCTTC
TRBV11-2,.,.,TRBJ2-7,CASTQTALYEQYF,TGTGCCTCCACCCAGACGGCCCTTTACGAGCAGTACTTC
TRBV18,.,TRBD1,TRBJ2-7,CASSPGPQGHYEQYF,TGTGCCAGCTCACCTGGACCACAGGGGCACTACGAGCAGTACTTC
TRBV20-1,many,.,TRBJ1-1,CSARDLGGTEAFF,TGCAGTGCTAGAGATCTGGGGGGGACTGAAGCTTTCTTT
TRBV7-3,.,.,TRBJ2-1,CASSLDANNEQFF,TGTGCCAGCAGCTTGGACGCAAACAATGAGCAGTTCTTC
TRBV10-3,many,.,TRBJ2-3,CAISDPPGGVTDTQYF,TGTGCCATCAGTGACCCTCCCGGAGGGGTCACAGATACGCAGTATTTT
TRBV6-1,many,.,TRBJ1-4,CASSEPATNEKLFF,TGTGCCAGCAGTGAACCTGCAACTAATGAAAAACTGTTTTTT
TRBV6-4,few,.,TRBJ2-3,CAPRPLPGDTQYF,TGTGCTCCTCGGCCCCTACCGGGTGATACGCAGTATTTT
TRBV6-4,medium-sized,TRBD2,TRBJ2-2,CASSDGLAGDAGELFF,TGTGCCAGCAGTGACGGACTAGCGGGAGATGCTGGGGAGCTGTTTTTT
TRBV3-1,many,TRBD2,TRBJ2-1,CASSQDPGTSGPYNEQFF,TGTGCCAGCAGCCAAGACCCAGGGACTAGCGGACCTTACAATGAGCAGTTCTTC
TRBV4-3,few,.,TRBJ2-3,CASSTYSAGTDTQYF,TGCGCCAGCAGCACCTATTCCGCGGGCACAGATACGCAGTATTTT
TRBV19,many,TRBD2,TRBJ2-1,CASSMGEGTYNEQFF,TGTGCCAGTAGTATGGGGGAGGGCACCTACAATGAGCAGTTCTTC
TRBV5-1,medium-sized,TRBD1,TRBJ1-1,CASSLWEGAGSNTEAFF,TGCGCCAGCAGCTTGTGGGAGGGGGCGGGCAGTAACACTGAAGCTTTCTTT